A single sample gave rise to the 9 T cell receptor beta chains below, sequenced in a study of control samples from healthy donors and cancer patients. The method was immunoSEQ multiplex PCR; TCRdb's version includes in-frame clones alone and lacks a portion of them. Of around 170,000 clones listed, just over 85% are singletons. The sample consisted of blood. The source is a woman younger than 45 in good health.

This clone occurred once. V usage is TRBV27 and J usage is TRBJ2-7, with a tentative D call TRBD2 (6 bases). The germline V and J ends were trimmed by 5 bases and 2 bases, with 16 bases remaining between them. Germline loops: CDR1 MNHEY, CDR2 SMNVEV (reference sequence). CDR3 size: 15 residues. The CDR3 reads CASSPPGRPTYEQYF. The CDR3 DNA reads as TGTGCCAGCAGTCCCCCGGGGAGGCCCACCTACGAGCAGTACTTC.

The chain combines TRBV7-9 with TRBJ2-7, with 13 bases lining up with TRBD2. The CDR3 loop spans 16 amino acids. Germline V gene sequence: CDR1 SEHNR, CDR2 FQNEAQ (reference sequence). After removal of 4 bases from V and 2 bases from J, the junction contained 5 bases not matched to a gene. This chain's CDR3 is CASSSPGTSGAYEQYF. The CDR3 nucleotides read TGTGCCAGCAGCTCTCCCGGGACTAGCGGGGCCTACGAGCAGTACTTC.

The chain is built from TRBV4-1 and TRBJ1-1; no clear D gene. The CDR3 consists of 14 residues. Trimming stripped 3 bases from V and 2 bases from J, with 10 bases between. Germline CDR1 and CDR2: MGHRA and YSYEKL. CDR3 loop: CASSQLNSNTEAFF. As DNA, the CDR3 is TGCGCCAGCAGCCAGTTAAACAGCAACACTGAAGCTTTCTTT.

The table lists this clone with a count of one. The chain combines TRBV5-4 with TRBJ2-1; the D gene is possibly TRBD2 (6 bases). The germline V and J ends were trimmed by 0 bases and 6 bases, with 16 bases remaining between them. The V gene's germline CDR1 is SGHNT and CDR2 YYREEE (reference sequence). CDR3 length equals 16 residues. The CDR3: CASSLAGGLSRNEQFF. CDR3 nucleotides: TGTGCCAGCAGCTTGGCCGGGGGACTCTCTCGCAATGAGCAGTTCTTC.

V gene TRBV7-8 combines with J gene TRBJ2-7, with D perhaps matching TRBD2 (5 bases). The CDR3 length is 12 residues. Germline lookup yields CDR1 SGHVS and CDR2 FQNEAQ. V lost 8 bases and J 6 bases, leaving 14 bases between the germline ends. The CDR3 bases are TGTGCCAGCGAAGTACTGGCGGGCGAGCAGTACTTC. Translated, it gives CASEVLAGEQYF.

The genes are TRBV5-1 and TRBJ1-1; D uncertain. Per germline, CDR1 SGHRS and CDR2 YFSETQ. The V and J ends lost 2 bases and 1 base respectively, with 9 bases between them. The CDR3 extends over 14 amino acids. The CDR3 sequence: CASSLGPGNTEAFF. As DNA, the CDR3 is TGCGCCAGCAGCTTAGGTCCTGGGAACACTGAAGCTTTCTTT. The full variable domain, in which reference TRBV5-1 and TRBJ1-1 provide the parts outside the CDR3, is KAGVTQTPRYLIKTRGQQVTLSCSPISGHRSVSWYQQTPGQGLQFLFEYFSETQRNKGNFPGRFSGRQFSNSRSEMNVSTLELGDSALYLCASSLGPGNTEAFFGQGTRLTVV.

The V and J genes are TRBV5-4 and TRBJ1-1; D unclear. The V end was cut by 4 bases, the J end by 1 base, with 11 bases between. Per germline, CDR1 SGHNT and CDR2 YYREEE (reference sequence). The CDR3 is 14 residues long. DNA of the CDR3: TGTGCCAGCAGCCCCCTAACCACGAACACTGAAGCTTTCTTT. It specifies CASSPLTTNTEAFF.

V and J are TRBV10-3 and TRBJ2-1, with D perhaps TRBD1 or TRBD2 (6 bases each). V was clipped by 0 bases and J by 7 bases, with 10 bases between them. The germline CDR1 and CDR2 sequences are ENHRY and SYGVKD. The CDR3 is 14 residues long. CDR3 loop: CAISESRGRNEQFF. DNA for the CDR3: TGTGCCATCAGTGAGTCGAGGGGGAGGAATGAGCAGTTCTTC.

The V gene is TRBV14, the J gene TRBJ2-3, with D tentatively TRBD2 (5 bases). The CDR3 consists of 14 residues. Germline V gene data show CDR1 as SGHDN and CDR2 as FVKESK. With 1 base removed from V and 5 bases from J, the gap between germline ends came to 10 bases. CDR3 in amino acids: CASSQGGLGDTQYF. In nucleotides, the CDR3 is TGTGCCAGCAGCCAAGGAGGGTTAGGAGATACGCAGTATTTT.